These 14 T cell receptor beta chains came from one sample sequenced in a study of blood T cell repertoires in COVID-19. TCRdb keeps only in-frame clones here, not all; method: immunoSEQ multiplex PCR. The sample has about 140,000 clones; approximately 84% are singletons. Sequencing used PBMCs or T cells enriched from blood (not recorded which). The receptors were gathered from a woman in her forties or fifties with acute COVID-19.

This clone was found a few times. The J gene is TRBJ1-1, the V gene TRBV7-2; 9 positions agree with TRBD1. This CDR3 comprises 13 residues. Germline CDR1 reads SGHTA; CDR2 reads FQGNSA. V gave up 5 bases and J gave up 7 bases; unmatched junction bases: 5. The CDR3 DNA reads TGTGCCAGCAGCCCGGGGACAGGGAATGAAGCTTTCTTT. Translating gives CASSPGTGNEAFF. The complete variable domain, with remaining parts taken from reference TRBV7-2 and TRBJ1-1, reads GAGVSQSPSNKVTEKGKDVELRCDPISGHTALYWYRQSLGQGLEFLIYFQGNSAPDKSGLPSDRFSAERTGGSVSTLTIQRTQQEDSAVYLCASSPGTGNEAFFGQGTRLTVV.

CDR3 amino acids: CASSRKGGTAGRIWGYTF. DNA of the CDR3: TGTGCCAGCAGCAGGAAGGGGGGGACTGCTGGTAGGATCTGGGGCTACACCTTC. V gene TRBV5-8 combines with J gene TRBJ1-2; perhaps TRBD1 as D (6 bases). V gave up 4 bases and J gave up 8 bases, with 30 bases separating them. Germline V lookup: CDR1 SGHTS, CDR2 YDEGEE. This CDR3 is built from 18 residues.

The chain joins TRBV27 to TRBJ1-1; 7 bases line up with TRBD1. CDR1 MNHEY and CDR2 SMNVEV come from the germline V gene (reference sequence). The CDR3 is 14 amino acids. V lost 8 bases to trimming and J lost 1 base; unmatched junction nucleotides: 7. The CDR3 coding sequence is TGTGCCAGCTCTCTCGACAGGGCGAACACTGAAGCTTTCTTT. It specifies CASSLDRANTEAFF.

The chain employs TRBV27 and TRBJ2-5; D gene ambiguous. The CDR3 runs to 12 residues. Germline CDR1 MNHEY, CDR2 SMNVEV (reference sequence). Trimming removed 6 bases from V and 2 bases from J, with 7 bases in between. The CDR3 sequence: CASRGPQETQYF. CDR3 nucleotide sequence: TGTGCCAGCAGGGGCCCACAAGAGACCCAGTACTTC.

This clone was found many times. The chain couples TRBV6-6 to TRBJ2-7; maybe TRBD1 (6 bases). Trimming left V 4 bases short and J 5 bases short, with 15 bases between. This CDR3 has 14 amino acids. Germline V gives CDR1 MNHNY, CDR2 SVGAGI (reference sequence). The chain's CDR3 is CASSSNRQVNEQYF. As DNA, the CDR3 is TGTGCCAGCAGTTCTAACCGACAGGTCAACGAGCAGTACTTC.

This chain joins TRBV6-6 and TRBJ2-7; D may be TRBD2 (5 bases). This CDR3 region has 13 residues. Per the germline V gene, CDR1 is MNHNY and CDR2 is SVGAGI (reference sequence). Trimming pared 7 bases from V and 4 bases from J, leaving 14 bases between. The CDR3 bases are TGTGCCAGCACCAGTGGGAGCTCATACGAGCAGTACTTC. As protein: CASTSGSSYEQYF.

The chain uses TRBV24-1 and TRBJ2-2, with 9 bases fitting TRBD1. The CDR3 has 16 amino acids. The germline V gene encodes CDR1 KGHDR and CDR2 SFDVKD. J gave up 6 bases and V 4 bases, and 8 bases lay outside the gene matches. CDR3 nucleotides: TGTGCCACCAGTGACCTAGGACAGGGGAGGCCCGGGGAGCTGTTTTTT. This translates into CATSDLGQGRPGELFF.

A few counts support this clone. This chain links TRBV11-2 with TRBJ2-1; tentative D call: TRBD2 (6 bases). Germline-derived CDR1 and CDR2 are SGHAT and FQNNGV. The CDR3 contains 11 residues. Trimming took 6 bases from V and 10 from J, leaving 10 bases between them. The CDR3 DNA is TGTGCCAGCAGTAGGGGAGGCGAGCAGTTCTTC. Protein sequence: CASSRGGEQFF.

The chain uses TRBV9 and TRBJ1-1, with D uncertain. CDR3 length: 14 residues. Germline V lookup: CDR1 SGDLS, CDR2 YYNGEE. V was cut by 0 bases and J by 0 bases, with 6 bases left in between. For the CDR3, the DNA is TGTGCCAGCAGCGTAGCAGACATGAACACTGAAGCTTTCTTT. It specifies CASSVADMNTEAFF.

The CDR3 bases are TGTGCCAGCAGTGAATCCGTTCGACAAACCGGGGAGCTGTTTTTT. Its protein is CASSESVRQTGELFF. The chain is built from TRBV25-1 and TRBJ2-2; D unclear. The germline V and J ends were trimmed by 1 base and 5 bases, with 11 bases remaining between them. The CDR3 length is 15 residues. The germline V gene has CDR1 MGHDK and CDR2 SYGVNS.

The chain couples TRBV25-1 to TRBJ2-7; D ambiguous. Germline assignment: CDR1 MGHDK and CDR2 SYGVNS. The CDR3 contains 13 residues. V lost 3 bases and J 1 base, leaving 7 bases between the germline ends. The CDR3 spells CASSERGSYEQYF. In DNA form, the CDR3 reads TGTGCCAGCAGTGAGCGCGGATCCTACGAGCAGTACTTC.

The chain carries TRBV30 and TRBJ1-5; D not resolved. The germline V and J ends were trimmed by 3 bases and 12 bases, with 15 bases remaining between them. Germline V lookup: CDR1 GTSNPN, CDR2 SVGIG (reference sequence). This CDR3 is built from 12 residues. The CDR3 DNA sequence: TGTGCCTGGAGCGGTTACGAGGCGGGCCAGCATTTT. Protein: CAWSGYEAGQHF.

The chain links TRBV6-2 or TRBV6-3 to TRBJ2-7, with 7 nucleotides matching TRBD2. The CDR3 is 14 residues long. Germline CDR1 MNHEY, CDR2 SVGEGT. The V segment lost 2 bases and the J segment 2 bases; nucleotides outside the gene matches: 3. The CDR3 sequence is CASSYVGGPYEQYF. The CDR3 DNA follows: TGTGCCAGCAGTTACGTGGGAGGGCCCTACGAGCAGTACTTC.

V usage is TRBV10-1 and J usage is TRBJ2-3; 7 positions match TRBD2. CDR3 length equals 16 residues. Germline V gene lookup returns CDR1 WNHNN and CDR2 SYGVQD (reference sequence). V dropped 1 base and J dropped 4; count of bases not matched to a gene: 8. The CDR3 sequence is CASSEYLADDPDTQYF. CDR3 nucleotides: TGCGCCAGCAGTGAGTACCTAGCGGATGACCCAGATACGCAGTATTTT.